Listed here is a single T cell receptor beta chain. This receptor's antigen is unknown. Base qualities are not at hand, and no much larger clone is one base apart. Cut back by 0 bases and 6 bases, the V and J ends lie 9 bases apart. Its CDR3 holds 13 amino acids, cysteine through phenylalanine. Of the read, only the CDR3 DNA is kept; its 39 bases are in frame from base 1. CDR1 is given as LGHNA and CDR2 as YNFKEQ, both from the germline V gene. These data belong to a study of OX40 agonist ivuxolimab in advanced cancers. A note on the overall study: Ivuxolimab, which targeted the costimulatory receptor OX40 (CD134), was an agonistic, fully human IgG2 monoclonal antibody. Intravenous ivuxolimab was administered to patients every 2 weeks at six dose levels: 0.01, 0.1, 0.3, 1.5, 3 and 10 mg/kg. Of the 52 patients in dose escalation, some 20 had hepatocellular carcinoma, about 15 had melanoma, 9 had renal cell carcinoma and 9 had head and neck cancer. The dose-escalation cohort was about 83% male with a mean age of around 64 years, ranging from about 23 to 85. Patients were allowed to have had prior anti-PD-1, anti-PD-L1 or anti-CTLA-4 therapy, and 40% to 45% of the dose-escalation patients had previously received checkpoint inhibitors. Three dose-escalation patients achieved partial responses, one with hepatocellular carcinoma and two with cutaneous melanoma. The purpose of peripheral TCRbeta sequencing was to test whether ivuxolimab changed TCR sequence diversity and led to clonal T-cell expansion. The paper reports the monotherapy dose-escalation portion (N of about 52 patients) of the phase I ivuxolimab trial.

Study-wide conclusions, independent of this receptor: Low levels of normalized T-cell clonal expansion were also shown by some nonresponding patients. At doses of 0.1 to 3.0 mg/kg, clonal expansion of both CD4+ and CD8+ T cells in blood was seen between baseline and week 6. After ivuxolimab, expanded clones were on average more numerous among CD8+ T cells than among CD4+ T cells. The antigen specificity of the clonally expanded peripheral T cells was not determined. In the 0.1-3.0 mg/kg groups, partial responders had among the lowest normalized peripheral clonal expansion, particularly in CD8+ T cells.

Patients with a history of autoimmune disease or receiving systemic immunosuppression were excluded from the trial. Peripheral blood for TCR sequencing was collected from all dose cohorts at baseline, on cycle 4 day 1, and on cycle 7 day 1. Samples came from an open-label, multicenter, first-in-human phase I dose-escalation trial of ivuxolimab. Adults with locally advanced or metastatic melanoma, renal cell carcinoma, hepatocellular carcinoma or head and neck squamous cell carcinoma were enrolled in the trial. Before TCR sequencing, CD4+ T cells and CD8+ T cells were sorted from peripheral blood as separate populations. Genomic DNA was extracted from sorted cells for sequencing of the TCRbeta CDR3 region. The immunoSEQ Assay was used to sequence the TCRbeta CDR3 regions. TCRdb holds this immuneACCESS table with in-frame rearrangements only. Some clones are missing; in checked studies, unresolved V genes explain under half, and the rest has no known cause. This sample is represented by tens of thousands of clones; around 93% of them were singletons. The ten most abundant clones make up 8% to 10% of the sample.

The chain is encoded by TRBV4-2 joined to TRBJ2-7, with the D segment possibly TRBD1 or TRBD2, each aligning over 5 bases. The sequencing used CD4+ or CD8+ T cells sorted from blood, collected in a trial of the OX40 agonist ivuxolimab. The sequence was obtained from an adult with an advanced solid tumor such as melanoma, head and neck, liver or kidney cancer. The CDR3 region: CASSQDTGPEQYF. The nucleotide sequence reads as follows: TGTGCCAGCAGCCAAGATACGGGGCCCGAGCAGTACTTC.